This T cell receptor beta chain was identified in a study of chemoradiotherapy in HPV16-positive cancers. Only a few counts were recorded for this clone. The table came from immunoSEQ multiplex PCR; TCRdb's copy has only in-frame clones and leaves some out. The sample lists about 10,000 clones; under 80% were seen once. Repertoires were sampled repeatedly during chemoradiotherapy. This TCR came from a human donor with HPV-associated anogenital cancer. This specimen was taken from a patient who underwent chemoradiotherapy.

CDR3 nucleotides: TGCGCCAGCTTGCGGGCGCCTATTCCTGGGGCCAACGTCCTGACTTTC. Translation gives CASLRAPIPGANVLTF. This sequence joins TRBV4-1 and TRBJ2-6, with D possibly TRBD2 on 5 matching bases. Germline V CDR1 and CDR2: MGHRA, YSYEKL. CDR3 size: 16 residues. V lost 8 bases, J lost 2 bases, and 16 bases lay in between.